A few counts support the clone carrying this T cell receptor beta chain. The antigen remains undetermined. This table comes from immunoSEQ multiplex PCR, and its TCRdb copy is limited to in-frame clones, with some not included. The sample carries about 79,000 clones, approximately 94% recorded once. The source of the sample is a study of OX40 agonist ivuxolimab in advanced cancers. As for the study in general: Patients receiving dose escalation had hepatocellular carcinoma, melanoma, renal cell or head and neck cancer.

The study's findings and limits: At 0.1 to 3.0 mg/kg and by week 6, clonal expansion occurred in CD4+ and CD8+ blood T cells.

The material was CD4+ or CD8+ T cells sorted from blood, obtained in a trial of the OX40 agonist ivuxolimab. The sequence came from an adult with an advanced solid tumor such as melanoma, head and neck, liver or kidney cancer.

The CDR3 is CASSQDVLAGTSTDTQYF. CDR3 bases: TGCGCCAGCAGCCAAGATGTCCTAGCGGGGACTAGCACAGATACGCAGTATTTT. The chain employs TRBV4-1 and TRBJ2-3; the match to TRBD2 covers 9 bases. Germline trimming cut 0 bases from V and 0 bases from J; bases unmatched to any gene: 7. The germline V gene encodes CDR1 MGHRA and CDR2 YSYEKL. The CDR3 loop spans 18 amino acids.